The sequence of this T cell receptor beta chain was determined in a study of cytotoxic CD8 clonotypes in ibrutinib-treated CLL. Study at large: The patients comprised approximately eleven relapsed/refractory and approximately 16 treatment-naive cases, some 17 IGHV unmutated. Partial responses numbered approximately 24 and complete responses 2; after a median about 72 months, 14 stayed remitted and some twelve progressed.

The ends were cut back, 2 bases at V and 2 bases at J, with 7 bases in the middle. The CDR3 is 13 amino acids. Germline V lookup: CDR1 SGDLS, CDR2 YYNGEE. Library input was 1.5 to 2 micrograms of DNA from cryopreserved PBMCs. Clones were read by immunoSEQ multiplex PCR, and TCRdb kept only the in-frame ones, dropping some. This table has fewer than 85,000 clones, roughly three quarters appearing once. The origin of this receptor is a human donor with chronic lymphocytic leukemia. This specimen consisted of PBMCs, obtained after 12 months of ibrutinib treatment. V and J are TRBV9 and TRBJ1-2; no reliable D call. For the CDR3, the DNA is TGTGCCAGCAGCGTTGGGCAGAACTATGGCTACACCTTC. As protein: CASSVGQNYGYTF.